The text below deals with one T cell receptor (beta chain). The table lists this clonotype with many counts. No antigen is known for it. One base away there is no much larger clone; base qualities are not given. The library was prepared using RACE. The sample was run on a NextSeq 500. During library preparation, unique molecular identifiers were attached to individual cDNA molecules so that TCRs could be counted in a quantitative, reproducible way. From each blood RNA sample, both TCR alpha and TCR beta chains were sequenced. Concerning the study's data processing: The median number of TCRs per sample was 85,000 to 100,000, ranging from roughly 20,000 to 690,600. The Decombinator software suite was used to annotate V, J and CDR3 in the TCR reads. Every sample was subsampled to the same number of TCRs (28,000) for the PS versus PT1 abundance plots. TCRs were defined as expanded if absent before sensitization and observed at least eight times at the 2-week time point. The raw public reads went through TCRdb reprocessing: fastp at Q25, MiXCR clone calling, in-frame beta chains kept. Every CDR3 protein is listed once, alongside the most common genes and DNA of its rows. The V and J calls, along with clone size, are taken from TCRdb and not from the paper's own processing. The table for this sample lists around 50,000 distinct CDR3 sequences; 7% to 10% of them were counted only once. Roughly 13% of the sample rests with the top ten.

This sample stems from a study of human T cells and chemical hapten exposure (dated by TCRdb to the early 2020s). About the full investigation: For sensitization, 2% DPC in acetone was applied to an approximately 2 cm by approximately 2 cm area of upper inner arm skin. Weekly therapeutic DPC doses were additionally applied to the scalp of patients throughout the roughly 22-week study period. Patch testing on the upper back used Finn chambers containing 0.01% DPC, with scoring done after 6 days according to International Contact Dermatitis Research Group standards. Alopecia areata with under or over 50% scalp involvement, alopecia totalis and alopecia universalis were represented in the patient cohort, which was mostly female. Libraries were pooled for sequencing, and per-sample TCR yields varied mainly because of small differences in library volumes within the pool. The study tracked peripheral blood TCR repertoire changes in vivo during primary and secondary sensitization to the hapten diphenylcyclopropenone (DPC) in alopecia patients. Patient blood was sampled pre-sensitization (week 0) and at 2, 6 and about 24 weeks after DPC sensitization. Twenty-nine alopecia patients provided blood for TCR sequencing at one to four time points (pre-sensitization, 2, 6 and 24 weeks).

What the research found in general, with its limitations: The number of PT1 expanded TCRs positively correlated with patch test score, significant at thresholds 8, 16 and 32 but not 4. Because every patient had alopecia, a presumed autoimmune disease, the patients' immune response might differ from that of healthy individuals. DPC sensitization did not change how many TCRs were above 1 in 1000 frequency, and no evidence was found of alterations in global repertoire structure. Repeated subsampling changed both the strength of the expansion versus patch-test correlation and the threshold at which the correlation became significant. Expanded TCRs formed significantly more large CDR3 similarity clusters than pre-sensitization or healthy control sets, consistent with antigen-driven responses.

Per the publication, the time point label means: patch test 1, 2 weeks after DPC sensitization. Reading the label with the study, this specimen's treatment or condition is: therapeutic diphenylcyclopropenone sensitization with weekly scalp DPC. At each patch-test visit, blood was drawn before the patch test was applied. To be eligible, patients had to be aged 18 to 70, diagnosed with alopecia and judged suitable for DPC therapy, while pregnant patients were excluded. Total RNA was isolated from unfractionated whole blood collected in Tempus Blood RNA tubes. This sample comprised whole blood, obtained in connection with sensitization to the hapten diphenylcyclopropenone (DPC). The sequence derives from a woman between 40 and 50 years old with alopecia areata. Some clones in this sample may be carry-over from other donors' samples.

The CDR3 reads CASSYAFREGSGANVLTF. The DNA sequence is TGTGCCAGCAGTTACGCTTTCAGGGAGGGCTCTGGGGCCAACGTCCTGACTTTC. This chain joins TRBV6-6 to TRBJ2-6; 7 bases in the junction line up with TRBD2. Germline trimming amounts to 2 bases on V and 0 bases on J, with 7 as the count of junction bases outside the gene matches. The CDR3 holds 18 amino acids from the cysteine to the phenylalanine. Only the CDR3 portion is preserved as DNA: 54 bases, with reading frame beginning at the first base. Sequences MNHNY (CDR1) and SVGAGI (CDR2) are obtained from the germline V gene (reference sequence).